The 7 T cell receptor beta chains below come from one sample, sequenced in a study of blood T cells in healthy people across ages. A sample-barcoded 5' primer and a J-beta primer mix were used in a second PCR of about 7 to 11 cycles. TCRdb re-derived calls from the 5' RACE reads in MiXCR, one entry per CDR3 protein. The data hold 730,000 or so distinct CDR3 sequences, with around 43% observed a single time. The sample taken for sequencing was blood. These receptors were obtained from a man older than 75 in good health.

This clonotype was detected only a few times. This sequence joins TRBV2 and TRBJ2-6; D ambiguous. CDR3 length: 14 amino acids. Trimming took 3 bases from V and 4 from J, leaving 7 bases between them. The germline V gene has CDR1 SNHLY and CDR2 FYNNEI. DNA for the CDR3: TGTGCCAGCAGTGATGGGGTCGGGGCCAACGTCCTGACTTTC. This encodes CASSDGVGANVLTF.

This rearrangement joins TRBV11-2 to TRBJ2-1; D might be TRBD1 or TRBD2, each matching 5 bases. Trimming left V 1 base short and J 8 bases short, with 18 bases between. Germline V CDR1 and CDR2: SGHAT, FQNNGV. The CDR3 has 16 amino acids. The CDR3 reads CASSLVPAGGRDEQFF. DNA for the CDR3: TGTGCCAGCAGCTTAGTCCCGGCTGGGGGACGGGATGAGCAGTTCTTC.

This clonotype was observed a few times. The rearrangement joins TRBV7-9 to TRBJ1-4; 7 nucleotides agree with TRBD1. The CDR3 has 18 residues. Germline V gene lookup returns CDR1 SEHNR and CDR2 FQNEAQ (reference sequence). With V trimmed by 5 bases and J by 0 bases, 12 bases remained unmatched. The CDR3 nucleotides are TGTGCCAGCAGCCGAACCCCAGGGGGATCTTCAACTAATGAAAAACTGTTTTTT. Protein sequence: CASSRTPGGSSTNEKLFF.

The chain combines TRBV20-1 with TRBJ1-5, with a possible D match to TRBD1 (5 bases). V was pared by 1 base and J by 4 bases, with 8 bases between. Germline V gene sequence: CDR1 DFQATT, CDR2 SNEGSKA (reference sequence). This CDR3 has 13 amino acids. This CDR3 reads CSARVRGNQPQHF. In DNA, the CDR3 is TGCAGTGCTAGAGTAAGGGGAAATCAGCCCCAGCATTTT.

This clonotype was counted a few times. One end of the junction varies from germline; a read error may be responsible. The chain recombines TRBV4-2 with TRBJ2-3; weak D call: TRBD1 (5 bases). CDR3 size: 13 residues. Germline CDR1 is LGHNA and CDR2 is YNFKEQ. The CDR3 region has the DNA TGTGCCAGCGGCCAGGGAAGTGCAGATACGCAGTATTTT. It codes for CASGQGSADTQYF.

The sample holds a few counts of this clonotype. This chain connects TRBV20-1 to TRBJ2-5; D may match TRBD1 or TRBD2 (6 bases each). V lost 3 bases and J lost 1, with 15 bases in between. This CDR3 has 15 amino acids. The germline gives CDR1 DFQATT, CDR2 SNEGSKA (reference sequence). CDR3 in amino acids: CSARGARGFQETQYF. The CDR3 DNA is TGCAGTGCTAGGGGGGCGCGGGGCTTCCAAGAGACCCAGTACTTC.

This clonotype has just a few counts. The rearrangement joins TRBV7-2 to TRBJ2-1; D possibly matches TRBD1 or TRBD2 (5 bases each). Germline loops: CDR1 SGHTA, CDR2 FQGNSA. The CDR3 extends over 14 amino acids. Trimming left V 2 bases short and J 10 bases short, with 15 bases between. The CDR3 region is CASSLTRDGPEQFF. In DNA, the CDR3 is TGTGCCAGCAGCTTAACAAGGGACGGGCCCGAGCAGTTCTTC.